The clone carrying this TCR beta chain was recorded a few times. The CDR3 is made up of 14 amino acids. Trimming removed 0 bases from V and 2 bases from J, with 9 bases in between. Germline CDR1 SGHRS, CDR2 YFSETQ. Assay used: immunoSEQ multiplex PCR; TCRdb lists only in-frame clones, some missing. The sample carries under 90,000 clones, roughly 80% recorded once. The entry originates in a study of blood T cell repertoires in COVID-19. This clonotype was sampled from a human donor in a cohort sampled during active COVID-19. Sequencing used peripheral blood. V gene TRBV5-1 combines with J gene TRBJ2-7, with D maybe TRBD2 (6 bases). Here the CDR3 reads CASSLVAGTYEQYF. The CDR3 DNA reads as TGCGCCAGCAGCTTGGTCGCGGGAACCTACGAGCAGTACTTC.